This paragraph covers one T cell receptor beta chain sequence. Its antigen remains unidentified. In each sample, roughly 10^5 TCR templates were assayed. Clones were sequenced by immunoSEQ multiplex PCR, and TCRdb holds only the in-frame ones, with some missing. Among some 100,000 clones, roughly 94% were seen once, and the ten largest hold 1% to 1.5%. The sample comes from a study of siplizumab effects on memory and regulatory T cells. Findings of the study overall: The study found naive T cells seemingly more diverse than memory cells and seemingly major alloresponse contributors. Roughly 75-96% of proliferating CD4+ or CD8+ clones lacked a naive or memory phenotype that could be assigned.

This CDR3 is 14 amino acids long. With V trimmed by 3 bases and J by 6 bases, 8 bases remained unmatched. Germline CDR1 MDHEN, CDR2 SYDVKM. This sequence was found in a human donor in good health. The sequencing input was non-Treg CD4+ T cells sorted from blood. V is TRBV28 and J is TRBJ2-7; 7 bases agree with TRBD1. DNA of the CDR3: TGTGCCAGCAGTTTCGACAGGGTAGGGGGCGAGCAGTACTTC. It encodes CASSFDRVGGEQYF.